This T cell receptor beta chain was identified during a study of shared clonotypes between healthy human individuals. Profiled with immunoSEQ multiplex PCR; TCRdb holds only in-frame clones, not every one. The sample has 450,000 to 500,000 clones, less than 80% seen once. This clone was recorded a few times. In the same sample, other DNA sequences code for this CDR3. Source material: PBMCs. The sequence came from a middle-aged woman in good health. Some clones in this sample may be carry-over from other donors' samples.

The DNA for the CDR3 is TGTGCCAGCAGTTTAGGACAGACCAATCAGCCCCAGCATTTT. Protein product: CASSLGQTNQPQHF. J is TRBJ1-5 and V is TRBV28; perhaps TRBD1 as D (6 bases). CDR3 length: 14 amino acids. V lost 2 bases and J 3 bases, leaving 8 bases between the germline ends. Germline-derived CDR1 and CDR2 are MDHEN and SYDVKM.